Presented here are 3 T cell receptor beta chains from one specimen sequenced in a study of blood T cell repertoires in COVID-19. Clones were sequenced by immunoSEQ multiplex PCR, and TCRdb holds only the in-frame ones, with some missing. The table includes 35,000 to 45,000 clones, roughly four fifths detected once. Sequences were obtained from peripheral blood. These receptors all stem from a human donor in a cohort sampled during active COVID-19.

This clone was seen only once. The J gene is TRBJ2-1, the V gene TRBV3-1 (or the pseudogene TRBV3-2); 10 bases fit TRBD2. V gave up 0 bases and J gave up 7 bases; unmatched junction bases: 12. CDR3 length equals 18 residues. Germline CDR1 and CDR2: LGHDT and YNNKEL (reference sequence). The CDR3 sequence is CASSQDDPSGRARNEQFF. CDR3 DNA sequence: TGTGCCAGCAGCCAAGATGATCCCAGCGGGAGGGCCCGGAATGAGCAGTTCTTC.

The chain links TRBV5-4 to TRBJ2-5, with 11 nucleotides matching TRBD2. The germline CDR1 and CDR2 sequences are SGHNT and YYREEE (reference sequence). This CDR3 has 16 amino acids. V gave up 4 bases and J gave up 1 base; unmatched junction bases: 6. Written as DNA, the CDR3 is TGTGCCAGCAGCACCGGACTAGCGGGCCTCCAAGAGACCCAGTACTTC. Translating it yields CASSTGLAGLQETQYF.

The chain employs TRBV11-3 and TRBJ2-4; weak D call: TRBD2 (6 bases). The CDR3 is made up of 16 amino acids. CDR1 and CDR2 from the germline V gene are SGHNT and YENEEA. V was cut by 4 bases and J by 1 base, with 14 bases left in between. The CDR3 region has the DNA TGTGCCAGCAGCTCCACTAGCTGGGGGGCCAAAAACATTCAGTACTTC. Protein sequence: CASSSTSWGAKNIQYF.